This is a list of T cell receptor beta chains from one sample in a study of blood T cell repertoires in COVID-19. The table came from immunoSEQ multiplex PCR; TCRdb's copy has only in-frame clones and leaves some out. The profile covers about 280,000 clones, with about 82% appearing a single time and approximately 5% taken by the ten largest. The specimen sequenced was peripheral blood. Receptor source: a man aged 45-60 years with active or convalescent COVID-19. Both conserved end residues are part of each CDR3. The D gene is left open where the match is weak. The size of a clone is reported for some rows only, either as once, few or many, or as a class for expanded clones.

cdr3_nt	cdr3_aa	v_call	j_call	clone_size	d_call
TGTGCCAGTAGTATTGGTCAGGGTGTCGAAAAACTGTTTTTT	CASSIGQGVEKLFF	TRBV19	TRBJ1-4	NA	NA
TGTGCCATCAGTGACAGCCGGGGGAGCACAGATACGCAGTATTTT	CAISDSRGSTDTQYF	TRBV10-3	TRBJ2-3	NA	NA
TGTGCCAGCAGCCTACAGGGGTCCAAAAACATTCAGTACTTC	CASSLQGSKNIQYF	TRBV3-1/TRBV3-2	TRBJ2-4	NA	TRBD1
TGTGCCTGGAGTGTAAGACCCCTGACTAGCGGGGGCACAGATACGCAGTATTTT	CAWSVRPLTSGGTDTQYF	TRBV30	TRBJ2-3	few	TRBD2
TGTGCCAGCAGCCAAGGTCTGGCAGGGGGCGAGCAGTACTTC	CASSQGLAGGEQYF	TRBV4-2	TRBJ2-7	NA	TRBD1
TGTGCCAGCTCGACTATGAAAATAGATACGCAGTATTTT	CASSTMKIDTQYF	TRBV2	TRBJ2-3	NA	NA
TGTGCCAGTAGAGATACGTCAGGGGCGAACACTGAAGCTTTCTTT	CASRDTSGANTEAFF	TRBV19	TRBJ1-1	NA	NA
TGTGCCAGCAGTCCCCCCGCCGGACAGGGGGAGACCCAGTACTTC	CASSPPAGQGETQYF	TRBV28	TRBJ2-5	NA	TRBD1
TGTGCCAGCAGTCCCCTTCAGACCCAGTACTTC	CASSPLQTQYF	TRBV6-5	TRBJ2-5	NA	NA
TGCGCCAGCAGCCCATCTAGCGGGAGTGGCCGAGAGCAGTTCTTC	CASSPSSGSGREQFF	TRBV5-1	TRBJ2-1	NA	TRBD2
TGTGCCAGCAGCCAAAAATTTCAGAACTATGGCTACACCTTC	CASSQKFQNYGYTF	TRBV14	TRBJ1-2	NA	NA
TGTGCCAGCAATCCAGGACCGGACAACCGGCGGTATACGCAGTATTTT	CASNPGPDNRRYTQYF	TRBV7-6	TRBJ2-3	NA	NA
TGTGCCAGCAGTCGTGGACAGGCTGGGGCCAACGTCCTGACTTTC	CASSRGQAGANVLTF	TRBV7-3	TRBJ2-6	NA	TRBD1
TGTGCTAGTGGTTACGGACAGTACCAGTACTTC	CASGYGQYQYF	TRBV12-5	TRBJ2-7	NA	NA
TGTGCCAGCAGTCCCCGTAGGGGCCAAGAGACCCAGTACTTC	CASSPRRGQETQYF	TRBV6-7	TRBJ2-5	NA	NA
TGTGCCAGCAGCGTAGGAGAGGCCACCGGGGAGCTGTTTTTT	CASSVGEATGELFF	TRBV9	TRBJ2-2	NA	NA
TGTGCCAGCAGCCGGGACAGATCAAACACCGGGGAGCTGTTTTTT	CASSRDRSNTGELFF	TRBV14	TRBJ2-2	NA	TRBD1
TGTGCCACCGGGCGGGTCCTAGGCACTGAAGCTTTCTTT	CATGRVLGTEAFF	TRBV2	TRBJ1-1	NA	NA
TGTGCAAGTCGCTCGAGGACTCAGAGTAGGGGGCCGAACACTGAAGCTTTCTTT	CASRSRTQSRGPNTEAFF	TRBV12-2	TRBJ1-1	once	NA
TGTGCCAGCAGCTTGGAGGACAGGCCCGAAGGCACTGAAGCTTTCTTT	CASSLEDRPEGTEAFF	TRBV5-6	TRBJ1-1	NA	TRBD1
TGCGCCAGCAGCCAAGACAGGGTATCCATCGGCTACACCTTC	CASSQDRVSIGYTF	TRBV4-3	TRBJ1-2	NA	NA
TGCGCCAGCAGCCGACGGACTAGCGGGAATTACAATGAGCAGTTCTTC	CASSRRTSGNYNEQFF	TRBV5-1	TRBJ2-1	NA	TRBD2
TGCAGCGTTGGGTATCTGGGCAGGGCCACAGATACGCAGTATTTT	CSVGYLGRATDTQYF	TRBV29-1	TRBJ2-3	NA	NA
TGTGCCAGCAGCCCCACTAGCAACGGTGAGCAGTTCTTC	CASSPTSNGEQFF	TRBV7-3	TRBJ2-1	NA	NA
TGTGCCAGCGGAGAGAACTCCGGGGCCAACGTCCTGACTTTC	CASGENSGANVLTF	TRBV7-9	TRBJ2-6	NA	NA
TGTGCCTGGAGCGGGGGGGGGTCCCTGGGGGAGACCCAGTACTTC	CAWSGGGSLGETQYF	TRBV30	TRBJ2-5	once	TRBD2
TGTGCCAGCAGCTCATATACGGGGACAGGGGTTAGGACAGATACGCAGTATTTT	CASSSYTGTGVRTDTQYF	TRBV5-6	TRBJ2-3	NA	TRBD1
TGTGCCAGCTTTAGACAGGGAAACTATGGCTACACCTTC	CASFRQGNYGYTF	TRBV2	TRBJ1-2	NA	TRBD1
TGTGCCAGCAGCCAAGATTACGGGGGCAATCAGCCCCAGCATTTT	CASSQDYGGNQPQHF	TRBV4-2	TRBJ1-5	NA	NA